The clone carrying this T cell receptor (beta chain) was recorded many times. Its specificity is unknown. The record originates from a study of T cells in Graves' hyperthyroidism and ophthalmopathy. The overall study: At the time of initial diagnosis and before any treatment, peripheral blood was collected. Study-level results: The blood repertoire included most of the expanded thyroid clonotypes above 0.001.

Amplified regions were TCR beta CDR3 sequences from RNA transcripts. An initial round of RT-PCR targeting the TCR CDR3 relied on the HTBI primer set. TCRdb called the multiplex PCR reads again in MiXCR, with one record for every CDR3 protein. The sample carries more than 500,000 distinct CDR3 sequences, around 16% recorded once. This sequence was found in a woman between 25 and 40 years old with Graves' ophthalmopathy. The sequenced material came from blood.

Here the CDR3 reads CATQDGLQRNEQFF. In DNA form, the CDR3 reads TGTGCCACCCAAGACGGACTACAAAGGAATGAGCAGTTCTTC. J is TRBJ2-1 and V is TRBV11-1; TRBD2 might be the D (6 bases). In germline, CDR1 is SGHAT, CDR2 FQDESV (reference sequence). CDR3 length equals 14 residues. V lost 10 bases, J lost 7 bases, and 20 bases lay in between.